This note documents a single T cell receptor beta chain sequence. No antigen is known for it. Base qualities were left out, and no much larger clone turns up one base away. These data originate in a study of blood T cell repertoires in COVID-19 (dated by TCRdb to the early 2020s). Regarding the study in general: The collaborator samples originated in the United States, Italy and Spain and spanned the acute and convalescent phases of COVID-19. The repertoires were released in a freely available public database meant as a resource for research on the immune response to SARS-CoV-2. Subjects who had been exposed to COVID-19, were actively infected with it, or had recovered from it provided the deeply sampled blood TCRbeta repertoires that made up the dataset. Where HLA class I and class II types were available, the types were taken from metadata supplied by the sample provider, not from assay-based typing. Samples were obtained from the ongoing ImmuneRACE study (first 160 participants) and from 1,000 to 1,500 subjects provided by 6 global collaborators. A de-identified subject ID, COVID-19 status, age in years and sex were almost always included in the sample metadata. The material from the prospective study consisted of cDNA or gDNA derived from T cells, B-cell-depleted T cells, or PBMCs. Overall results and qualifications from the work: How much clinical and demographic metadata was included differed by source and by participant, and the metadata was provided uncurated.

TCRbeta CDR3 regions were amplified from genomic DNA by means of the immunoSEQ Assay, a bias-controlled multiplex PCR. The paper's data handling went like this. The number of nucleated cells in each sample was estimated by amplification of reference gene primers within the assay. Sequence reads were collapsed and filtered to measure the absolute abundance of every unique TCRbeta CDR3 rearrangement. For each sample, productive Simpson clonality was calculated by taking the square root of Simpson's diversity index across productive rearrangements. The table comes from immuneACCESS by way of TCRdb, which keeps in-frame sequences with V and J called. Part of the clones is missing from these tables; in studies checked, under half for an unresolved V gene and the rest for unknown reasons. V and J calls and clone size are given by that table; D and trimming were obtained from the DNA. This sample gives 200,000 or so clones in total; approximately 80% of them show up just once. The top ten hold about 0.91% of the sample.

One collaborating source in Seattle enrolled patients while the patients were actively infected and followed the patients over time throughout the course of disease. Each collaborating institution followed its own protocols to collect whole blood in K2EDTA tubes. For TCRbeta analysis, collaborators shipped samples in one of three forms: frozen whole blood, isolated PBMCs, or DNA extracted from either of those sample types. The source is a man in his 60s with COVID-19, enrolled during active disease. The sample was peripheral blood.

The CDR3 corresponds to CASSLRGTSGTPNEQFF. The bases are TGCGCCAGCAGCTTGAGGGGGACTAGCGGGACGCCCAATGAGCAGTTCTTC. The V gene is TRBV5-1 and the J gene is TRBJ2-1; 13 bases in the junction line up with TRBD2. Trimmed from V: 1 base; trimmed from J: 6 bases; junction bases lacking a gene match: 7. The CDR3 contains 17 residues, cysteine and phenylalanine counted. The entry retains the CDR3 DNA only, 51 bases that are in frame from base 1. CDR1 and CDR2 were assigned from the germline V gene as SGHRS and YFSETQ.